The 29 T cell receptor beta chains presented below share a single source sample, sequenced in a study of CD8+CD57+ T cells in acquired aplastic anemia. The patients chosen for sequencing had shown expansion of CD8+CD57+ cells (detected by flow cytometry). Genomic DNA provided the template from which TCR beta VDJ and CDR3 profiles were obtained. TCRdb fed the reads into MiXCR, producing one record per CDR3 protein. There are roughly 260,000 distinct CDR3 sequences in the sample; roughly half occur only once, and 6.5% to 8% lies in the top ten. Material for sequencing was sorted CD4+, CD8+, or CD8+CD57+ T cells (not recorded which) from PBMCs. The receptors stem from a human donor with aplastic anemia.

This sequence joins TRBV5-6 and TRBJ1-1; 8 bases are a match to TRBD1. V was clipped by 7 bases and J by 4 bases; unmatched bases: 12. CDR1 is SGHDT, CDR2 YYEEEE, per germline. The CDR3 runs to 15 residues. The CDR3 sequence is CASPGQGRVGTEAFF. The DNA for the CDR3 is TGTGCCAGCCCCGGACAGGGTAGGGTGGGCACTGAAGCTTTCTTT.

V and J are TRBV2 and TRBJ1-1; tentatively, D is TRBD1 (6 bases). Trimming shortened V by 5 bases and J by 8 bases, and 9 bases separated the two germline ends. Per the germline V gene, CDR1 is SNHLY and CDR2 is FYNNEI. The length of the CDR3 is 11 residues. The CDR3 protein is CASSRGAEAFF. The CDR3 nucleotides read TGTGCCAGCAGTCGGGGGGCAGAAGCTTTCTTT. The complete variable domain, with remaining parts taken from reference TRBV2 and TRBJ1-1, reads EPEVTQTPSHQVTQMGQEVILRCVPISNHLYFYWYRQILGQKVEFLVSFYNNEISEKSEIFDDQFSVERPDGSNFTLKIRSTKLEDSAMYFCASSRGAEAFFGQGTRLTVV.

The rearrangement joins TRBV6-6 to TRBJ1-4; D is uncertain. This CDR3 is built from 14 residues. With 4 bases removed from V and 5 bases from J, the gap between germline ends came to 11 bases. Germline assignment: CDR1 MNHNY and CDR2 SVGAGI (reference sequence). The CDR3 DNA is TGTGCCAGCAGTTTCACACCCTCAAATGAAAAACTGTTTTTT. The encoded protein is CASSFTPSNEKLFF.

This chain uses TRBV11-3 with TRBJ2-7; perhaps TRBD2 as D (5 bases). With 5 bases removed from V and 4 bases from J, the gap between germline ends came to 12 bases. The germline gives CDR1 SGHNT, CDR2 YENEEA. The length of the CDR3 is 13 residues. The CDR3 DNA reads TGTGCCAGCAGCCCCGGACGGGGTTACGAGCAGTACTTC. Its translation: CASSPGRGYEQYF.

This chain joins TRBV24-1 and TRBJ1-1; 12 bases agree with TRBD1. This CDR3 region has 15 residues. Germline lookup yields CDR1 KGHDR and CDR2 SFDVKD. Germline trimming cut 9 bases from V and 1 base from J; bases unmatched to any gene: 5. The CDR3 sequence: CATRGQGAANTEAFF. The CDR3, as DNA: TGTGCCACCCGGGGACAGGGGGCCGCGAACACTGAAGCTTTCTTT.

This clonotype was found many times. The rearrangement joins TRBV6-4 to TRBJ1-5, with D tentatively TRBD1 (6 bases). Germline assignment: CDR1 MRHNA and CDR2 SNTAGT. CDR3 length: 15 amino acids. The V gene lost 3 bases and the J gene lost 3 bases, with 12 bases spanning the gap. The CDR3 spells CASSEKGDSNQPQHF. CDR3 sequence (DNA): TGTGCCAGCAGTGAAAAGGGGGACTCCAATCAGCCCCAGCATTTT.

This clonotype occurred a few times. The chain combines TRBV7-8 with TRBJ2-2; D is unclear. Trimming shortened V by 2 bases and J by 2 bases, and 3 bases separated the two germline ends. The CDR3 is made up of 13 amino acids. The germline V gene has CDR1 SGHVS and CDR2 FQNEAQ. Written as DNA, the CDR3 is TGTGCCAGCAGCTTAACCAACACCGGGGAGCTGTTTTTT. It codes for CASSLTNTGELFF.

In its sample, this clonotype was seen many times. The chain links TRBV9 to TRBJ2-7, with D tentatively TRBD2 (5 bases). The CDR3 is 13 residues long. Trimming pared 4 bases from V and 5 bases from J, leaving 13 bases between. Germline V gene lookup returns CDR1 SGDLS and CDR2 YYNGEE. CDR3 residues: CASSIGLGDEQYF. CDR3 sequence (DNA): TGTGCCAGCAGCATTGGACTGGGCGACGAGCAGTACTTC.

V gene TRBV20-1 combines with J gene TRBJ2-7, with D perhaps given as TRBD1 or TRBD2 (6 bases each). The CDR3 is 12 amino acids. Germline CDR1 and CDR2: DFQATT and SNEGSKA (reference sequence). The V gene lost 6 bases and the J gene lost 6 bases, with 15 bases spanning the gap. The CDR3 DNA reads TGCAGTGCGGGGGGCGCGGCGAGCGAGCAGTACTTC. It encodes CSAGGAASEQYF.

CDR3 sequence reads: CASSRDSLFGYTF. Written as DNA, the CDR3 is TGTGCCAGTAGTCGGGACAGTCTTTTTGGCTACACCTTC. The chain links TRBV19 to TRBJ1-2; 7 nucleotides agree with TRBD1. The germline V gene encodes CDR1 LNHDA and CDR2 SQIVND (reference sequence). This CDR3 is 13 amino acids long. V shed 5 bases, J shed 7 bases, and the junction held 7 bases outside the gene matches.

This clonotype was observed a handful of times. Its ends do not fully match the called genes, so a read error is possible. The genes are TRBV5-1 and TRBJ2-1; D gene unclear. The CDR3 runs 14 residues. Germline CDR1 reads SGHRS; CDR2 reads YFSETQ. The CDR3 DNA reads TGCGCCAGCAGCTTGGGTGACCACTACAATGGGCAGTTCTTC. Translation gives CASSLGDHYNGQFF.

The CDR3 sequence is CASSSQSGSSYEQYF. CDR3 DNA sequence: TGTGCCAGCAGCTCCCAAAGCGGGAGCTCCTACGAGCAGTACTTC. The chain combines TRBV7-2 with TRBJ2-7; 8 bases align to TRBD2. Germline assignment: CDR1 SGHTA and CDR2 FQGNSA. The CDR3 totals 15 residues. The V gene end was trimmed by 4 bases and the J gene end by 0 bases; junction bases not matched to a gene: 5.

Comments on this clonotype: A much more abundant neighbour one base away suggests this may be a read error. This sequence joins TRBV12-3 or TRBV12-4 and TRBJ2-7, with TRBD2 identical over 9 bases. There are 17 residues in the CDR3. The DNA of the CDR3 is TGTGCCGGCAGTCCTATTCCTAGCGGGGAGAGCTCCTACGAGCAGTACTTC. This codes for CAGSPIPSGESSYEQYF.

The rearrangement joins TRBV12-5 to TRBJ1-1; D remains ambiguous. The germline V and J ends were trimmed by 1 base and 2 bases, with 5 bases remaining between them. CDR3 length: 13 residues. Looked up from germline, CDR1 is LGHNT and CDR2 is FRNRAP. CDR3 bases: TGTGCTAGTGGTTTGGGAATCAACACTGAAGCTTTCTTT. This codes for CASGLGINTEAFF.

This rearrangement joins TRBV10-3 to TRBJ2-1; 8 positions agree with TRBD2. This CDR3 is 13 amino acids long. Germline V CDR1 and CDR2: ENHRY, SYGVKD. Trimming took 3 bases from V and 8 from J; bases not matched to a gene: 3. CDR3: CAISDLAGYEQFF. The CDR3 DNA reads TGTGCCATCAGTGATCTAGCGGGCTATGAGCAGTTCTTC.

This clonotype has a handful of counts. The V call is TRBV27, the J call TRBJ2-7; D is undetermined. The CDR3 is 13 residues long. CDR1 is MNHEY, CDR2 SMNVEV, per germline (reference sequence). Trimming removed 0 bases at V and 3 bases at J, with 6 bases between. The CDR3, as DNA: TGTGCCAGCAGTTTATCCGCAAGCTACGAGCAGTACTTC. It specifies CASSLSASYEQYF.

This clonotype came up many times. The V call is TRBV7-9, the J call TRBJ1-5; 9 bases line up with TRBD1. Germline-derived CDR1 and CDR2 are SEHNR and FQNEAQ (reference sequence). This CDR3 spans 16 amino acids. V trimming: 5 bases; J trimming: 1 base; junction bases outside the gene matches: 6. The CDR3 DNA reads TGTGCCAGCAGCCAGTACGGGACAGGGAGCAATCAGCCCCAGCATTTT. Amino acid sequence: CASSQYGTGSNQPQHF. The full variable domain, rest sourced from reference TRBV7-9 and TRBJ1-5, is DTGVSQNPRHKITKRGQNVTFRCDPISEHNRLYWYRQTLGQGPEFLTYFQNEAQLEKSRLLSDRFSAERPKGSFSTLEIQRTEQGDSAMYLCASSQYGTGSNQPQHFGDGTRLSIL.

The chain employs TRBV29-1 and TRBJ1-2; TRBD1 might be the D (6 bases). The ends were cut back, 4 bases at V and 2 bases at J, with 14 bases in the middle. CDR1 and CDR2 (germline): SQVTM, ANQGSEA. The CDR3 covers 14 residues. The CDR3 sequence: CSVVLVGQNYGYTF. The CDR3 DNA reads as TGCAGCGTTGTTTTGGTTGGACAGAACTATGGCTACACCTTC.

The rearrangement joins TRBV7-9 to TRBJ2-1; D not resolved. CDR1 and CDR2 (germline): SEHNR, FQNEAQ (reference sequence). The CDR3 totals 11 residues. Trimming shortened V by 2 bases and J by 13 bases, and 9 bases separated the two germline ends. DNA of the CDR3: TGTGCCAGCAGCTTAAACCGGGTACAGTTCTTC. It is translated as CASSLNRVQFF.

Regarding this clonotype: A much larger clonotype is one base distant, so this may be a read error. The gene calls are TRBV9 and TRBJ1-1, with D possibly being TRBD1 (5 bases). Germline-derived CDR1 and CDR2 are SGDLS and YYNGEE. Trimming cost V 3 bases and J 3 bases, with 9 bases left between them. This CDR3 is 13 amino acids long. CDR3 sequence reads: CASSGRVYTEAFF. The CDR3 nucleotides read TGTGCCAGCAGCGGCAGGGTCTACACTGAAGCTTTCTTT.

This clonotype was seen at least ten times. This chain links TRBV4-1 with TRBJ2-7, with a tentative D call TRBD1 (5 bases). Trimming stripped 0 bases from V and 5 bases from J, with 14 bases between. Looked up from germline, CDR1 is MGHRA and CDR2 is YSYEKL. This CDR3 has 15 amino acids. CDR3 coding DNA: TGCGCCAGCAGCCAAGAAGATAGGGGATACGACGAGCAGTACTTC. Its translation: CASSQEDRGYDEQYF.

This clonotype was observed a single time. CDR3 in amino acids: CASSYPRVGGLGDNTIYF. DNA of the CDR3: TGTGCCAGTAGTTATCCTAGAGTTGGGGGGCTTGGCGACAACACCATATATTTT. The V and J genes are TRBV19 and TRBJ1-3, with a weak D call TRBD1 (6 bases). The CDR3 totals 18 residues. The V gene lost 5 bases and the J gene lost 7 bases, with 27 bases spanning the gap. Germline assignment: CDR1 LNHDA and CDR2 SQIVND (reference sequence).

The chain couples TRBV27 to TRBJ1-2, with a tentative D call TRBD1 (6 bases). This CDR3 region has 15 residues. CDR1 MNHEY and CDR2 SMNVEV come from the germline V gene (reference sequence). V was shortened by 0 bases and J by 0 bases, with 8 bases between the two germline ends. The CDR3: CASSLSRTANYGYTF. CDR3 DNA: TGTGCCAGCAGTTTATCCCGGACAGCTAACTATGGCTACACCTTC.

This clonotype was seen many times. The V call is TRBV20-1, the J call TRBJ2-7; TRBD1 matches 7 bases. The germline V gene has CDR1 DFQATT and CDR2 SNEGSKA (reference sequence). The CDR3 totals 14 residues. J gave up 0 bases and V 3 bases, and 5 bases lay outside the gene matches. The CDR3 sequence: CSASQQGRSYEQYF. Here the CDR3 DNA reads TGCAGTGCTAGCCAACAGGGGCGCTCCTACGAGCAGTACTTC.

This clonotype appeared once. The rearrangement uses TRBV29-1 and TRBJ2-3; D is perhaps TRBD2 (6 bases). The CDR3 consists of 14 residues. V gave up 5 bases and J gave up 3 bases, with 15 bases separating them. Germline V gene sequence: CDR1 SQVTM, CDR2 ANQGSEA. The DNA for the CDR3 is TGCAGCGTTATAGGCGGGGCCTTGACAGATACGCAGTATTTT. As protein: CSVIGGALTDTQYF.

The chain has TRBV30 and TRBJ2-1, with a weak D call TRBD1 (5 bases). The germline gives CDR1 GTSNPN, CDR2 SVGIG (reference sequence). This CDR3 contains 13 residues. V dropped 4 bases and J dropped 3 bases, with 10 bases sitting between them. The CDR3 sequence is CAWMGRLYNEQFF. CDR3 nucleotides: TGTGCCTGGATGGGGCGCCTCTACAATGAGCAGTTCTTC.

The chain joins TRBV7-8 to TRBJ2-2, with D tentatively TRBD1 or TRBD2 (6 bases each). CDR3 size: 17 residues. V dropped 5 bases and J dropped 8 bases, with 24 bases sitting between them. CDR1 and CDR2 (germline): SGHVS, FQNEAQ. The CDR3 protein is CASSPLLERGRVGELFF. Here the CDR3 DNA reads TGTGCCAGCAGCCCCCTACTCGAACGGGGGCGCGTTGGGGAGCTGTTTTTT.

The chain combines TRBV7-7 with TRBJ2-2, with D tentatively TRBD2 (6 bases). Germline-derived CDR1 and CDR2 are SSHAT and FNYEAQ (reference sequence). This CDR3 spans 15 amino acids. Trimming shortened V by 1 base and J by 0 bases, and 6 bases separated the two germline ends. The DNA of the CDR3 is TGTGCCAGCAGCTTAGGCGGGGCGAACACCGGGGAGCTGTTTTTT. Translation gives CASSLGGANTGELFF.

V and J are TRBV20-1 and TRBJ2-2; TRBD2 aligns across 14 bases. CDR1 and CDR2 (germline): DFQATT, SNEGSKA (reference sequence). Trimming removed 0 bases from V and 5 bases from J; junction bases left unmatched: 8. The CDR3 extends over 18 amino acids. The CDR3 DNA follows: TGCAGTGCTAGAGACCCCTCGACTAGCGGGGGGGAAACCGGGGAGCTGTTTTTT. The encoded protein is CSARDPSTSGGETGELFF.